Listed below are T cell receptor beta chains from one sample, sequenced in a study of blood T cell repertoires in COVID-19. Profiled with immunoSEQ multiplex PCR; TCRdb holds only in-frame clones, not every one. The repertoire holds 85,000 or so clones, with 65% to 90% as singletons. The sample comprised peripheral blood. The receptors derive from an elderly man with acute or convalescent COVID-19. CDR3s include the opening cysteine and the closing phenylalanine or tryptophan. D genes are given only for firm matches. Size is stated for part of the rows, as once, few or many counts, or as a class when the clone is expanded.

cdr3_aa: CASSPSPEGGGYTF
cdr3_nt: TGTGCCAGCTCACCCAGCCCAGAAGGGGGAGGCTACACCTTC
clone_size: .
d_call: .
v_call: TRBV18
j_call: TRBJ1-2

cdr3_aa: CASSVATSGGRKNEQFF
cdr3_nt: TGTGCCAGCAGCGTAGCTACGAGTGGCGGGAGGAAAAATGAGCAGTTCTTC
clone_size: .
d_call: TRBD2
v_call: TRBV9
j_call: TRBJ2-1

cdr3_aa: CAISGQGIGNTIYF
cdr3_nt: TGTGCCATCTCAGGACAGGGGATTGGAAACACCATATATTTT
clone_size: .
d_call: TRBD1
v_call: TRBV10-3
j_call: TRBJ1-3

cdr3_aa: CASSLGQGRGYTF
cdr3_nt: TGTGCCAGCAGCTTAGGTCAGGGTCGGGGCTACACCTTC
clone_size: .
d_call: .
v_call: TRBV11-2
j_call: TRBJ1-2

cdr3_aa: CASSFRARGQYNEQFF
cdr3_nt: TGCGCCAGCAGCTTTCGAGCCAGGGGGCAATACAATGAGCAGTTCTTC
clone_size: .
d_call: TRBD1
v_call: TRBV5-1
j_call: TRBJ2-1

cdr3_aa: CASSDRGKYTIYF
cdr3_nt: TGTGCCAGCTCGGACAGGGGAAAATACACCATATATTTT
clone_size: few
d_call: TRBD1
v_call: TRBV18
j_call: TRBJ1-3

cdr3_aa: CASSLGLAGGFYNEQFF
cdr3_nt: TGTGCCAGCAGCTTAGGCTTAGCGGGGGGTTTCTACAATGAGCAGTTCTTC
clone_size: once
d_call: TRBD2
v_call: TRBV7-2
j_call: TRBJ2-1

cdr3_aa: CASSPLIGGMNTEAFF
cdr3_nt: TGTGCCAGCAGTCCCCTAATCGGAGGGATGAACACTGAAGCTTTCTTT
clone_size: .
d_call: .
v_call: TRBV27
j_call: TRBJ1-1

cdr3_aa: CASSLIQTTYEQYF
cdr3_nt: TGTGCCAGCAGCTTGATTCAGACTACCTACGAGCAGTACTTC
clone_size: .
d_call: .
v_call: TRBV5-6
j_call: TRBJ2-7

cdr3_aa: CASSERQTDQPQHF
cdr3_nt: TGTGCCAGCAGTGAAAGGCAGACAGATCAGCCCCAGCATTTT
clone_size: .
d_call: .
v_call: TRBV2
j_call: TRBJ1-5

cdr3_aa: CAIRQGLGQPQHF
cdr3_nt: TGTGCCATTCGACAGGGACTGGGTCAGCCCCAGCATTTT
clone_size: .
d_call: TRBD1
v_call: TRBV10-3
j_call: TRBJ1-5

cdr3_aa: CASSIDRRSSYNEQFF
cdr3_nt: TGTGCCAGTAGTATAGATCGGCGGAGCTCCTACAATGAGCAGTTCTTC
clone_size: .
d_call: .
v_call: TRBV19
j_call: TRBJ2-1

cdr3_aa: CASSPDRLNTEAFF
cdr3_nt: TGTGCCAGCAGTCCAGACAGGCTGAACACTGAAGCTTTCTTT
clone_size: .
d_call: .
v_call: TRBV6-5
j_call: TRBJ1-1

cdr3_aa: CASSLTSGRASLETQYF
cdr3_nt: TGTGCCAGCAGCTTGACTAGCGGGAGGGCGTCACTAGAGACCCAGTACTTC
clone_size: once
d_call: TRBD2
v_call: TRBV5-4
j_call: TRBJ2-5

cdr3_aa: CASSIQLAGGWNEQFF
cdr3_nt: TGTGCCAGCAGTATCCAACTAGCGGGAGGCTGGAATGAGCAGTTCTTC
clone_size: once
d_call: TRBD2
v_call: TRBV2
j_call: TRBJ2-1